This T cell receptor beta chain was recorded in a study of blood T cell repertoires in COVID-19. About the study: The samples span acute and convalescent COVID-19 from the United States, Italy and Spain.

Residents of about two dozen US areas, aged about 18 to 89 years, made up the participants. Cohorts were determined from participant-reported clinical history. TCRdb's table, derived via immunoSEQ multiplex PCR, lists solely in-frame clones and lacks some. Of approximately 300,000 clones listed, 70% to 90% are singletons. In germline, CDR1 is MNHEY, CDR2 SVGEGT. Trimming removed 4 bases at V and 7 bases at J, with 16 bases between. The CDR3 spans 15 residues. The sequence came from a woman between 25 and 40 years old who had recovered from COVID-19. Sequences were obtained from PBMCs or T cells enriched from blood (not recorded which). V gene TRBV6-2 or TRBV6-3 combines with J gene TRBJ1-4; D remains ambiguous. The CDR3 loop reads CASSSPTGISEKLFF. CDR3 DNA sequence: TGTGCCAGCAGTTCCCCGACGGGTATCTCTGAAAAACTGTTTTTT.